This T cell receptor (beta chain) was identified during a study of T-cell reconstitution after alpha-beta-depleted transplantation in children. The authors prepared the TCRbeta library with unique molecular identifiers. TCRdb ran MiXCR on the PCR reads and lists one entry per CDR3 protein. The table lists 120,000 or so distinct CDR3 sequences, 10% of them singletons. In this sample, this clonotype turned up many times. Trimming took off 3 bases at V and 6 bases at J, with 12 bases between the two ends. The germline CDR1 and CDR2 sequences are GTSNPN and SVGIG (reference sequence). The CDR3 runs to 12 residues.

The chain is built from TRBV30 and TRBJ2-7, with D maybe TRBD1 (6 bases). The sample was PBMCs from the stem cell graft donor, taken from the stem cell graft. This TCR was recovered from a human donor who donated a stem cell graft to a child with acute lymphoblastic leukemia. The CDR3 DNA follows: TGTGCCTGGAGCGAAAACAGGGTCGAGCAGTACTTC. As protein: CAWSENRVEQYF.